The 31 T cell receptor beta chains in this list originate from one sample, sequenced in a study of T cells in narcolepsy. Sequencing was performed with immunoSEQ multiplex PCR; in TCRdb, only in-frame clones are kept and a portion is missing. The sample has tens of thousands of clones; roughly 83% are singletons. Sequencing used CD45RA- memory CD4+ T cells from PBMCs. The receptors derive from a human donor with narcolepsy.

This clone was seen just once. Within the sample, other DNA sequences also encode this same CDR3. This sequence joins TRBV14 and TRBJ1-2, with TRBD1 as a possible D gene (6 bases). V was pared by 4 bases and J by 4 bases, with 16 bases between. The CDR3 contains 15 residues. Germline V CDR1 and CDR2: SGHDN, FVKESK. The CDR3 here is CASSPERGLGYGYTF. The CDR3 region has the DNA TGTGCCAGCAGCCCAGAGCGGGGGCTAGGCTATGGCTACACCTTC.

V usage is TRBV6-5 and J usage is TRBJ1-1, with a weak D call TRBD1 (5 bases). The CDR3 spans 13 residues. The germline CDR1 and CDR2 sequences are MNHEY and SVGAGI. Between the trimmed V and J ends, which lost 5 bases and 8 bases, there was a span of 15 bases. The CDR3 sequence: CASSRPGTFEAFF. CDR3 DNA sequence: TGTGCCAGCAGTCGACCAGGGACTTTCGAAGCTTTCTTT.

This chain joins TRBV19 and TRBJ1-2, with TRBD1 identical over 9 bases. Per germline, CDR1 LNHDA and CDR2 SQIVND (reference sequence). The CDR3 runs to 15 residues. The junction had 7 bases not matched to a gene; V was cut back by 4 bases and J by 4 bases. Written as DNA, the CDR3 is TGTGCCAGTAGTACCCAAGGGACAGGGCGCTATGGCTACACCTTC. Residues: CASSTQGTGRYGYTF.

This sequence joins TRBV28 and TRBJ1-6; D unresolved. V gave up 7 bases and J gave up 2 bases, with 9 bases separating them. The CDR3 runs to 14 residues. Germline V lookup: CDR1 MDHEN, CDR2 SYDVKM. CDR3 loop: CASTTGAYNSPLHF. The CDR3 coding sequence is TGTGCCAGCACCACCGGCGCCTATAATTCACCCCTCCACTTT.

The chain employs TRBV10-3 and TRBJ1-1; 8 bases align to TRBD1. The germline CDR1 and CDR2 sequences are ENHRY and SYGVKD. The V gene end was trimmed by 2 bases and the J gene end by 5 bases; junction bases not matched to a gene: 4. CDR3 length equals 14 residues. The CDR3 protein is CAISEPGGYTEAFF. CDR3 bases: TGTGCCATCAGTGAGCCAGGGGGCTATACTGAAGCTTTCTTT.

The V and J genes are TRBV4-2 and TRBJ1-2; a possible D gene is TRBD1 (5 bases). The CDR3 sequence is 15 residues long. Trimming left V 0 bases short and J 3 bases short, with 11 bases between. CDR1 LGHNA and CDR2 YNFKEQ come from the germline V gene. Here the CDR3 DNA reads TGTGCCAGCAGCCAAGATAGGGACGGTCACTATGGCTACACCTTC. This encodes CASSQDRDGHYGYTF.

This clone occurred once. The V call is TRBV7-2, the J call TRBJ2-2, with 7 bases aligning to TRBD2. There are 13 residues in the CDR3. The V gene's germline CDR1 is SGHTA and CDR2 FQGNSA. Trimming removed 5 bases from V and 4 bases from J; junction bases left unmatched: 1. The CDR3 DNA reads TGTGCCAGCAGCCAGCGGGGCACCGGGGAGCTGTTTTTT. Encoded protein: CASSQRGTGELFF. The full variable domain, completed using reference TRBV7-2 and TRBJ2-2, is GAGVSQSPSNKVTEKGKDVELRCDPISGHTALYWYRQSLGQGLEFLIYFQGNSAPDKSGLPSDRFSAERTGGSVSTLTIQRTQQEDSAVYLCASSQRGTGELFFGEGSRLTVL.

The chain uses TRBV7-2 and TRBJ1-2; TRBD1 aligns across 7 bases. The CDR3 totals 14 residues. Per germline, CDR1 SGHTA and CDR2 FQGNSA. V was clipped by 4 bases and J by 7 bases; unmatched bases: 9. The CDR3 nucleotides are TGTGCCAGCAGCTCCTTCAGGGGGGACTTTGGCTACACCTTC. Protein product: CASSSFRGDFGYTF.

This clone was recorded a few times. The chain recombines TRBV5-4 with TRBJ1-1; D is possibly TRBD1 (5 bases). Deletions cut 3 bases from V and 5 bases from J, with 14 bases between. This CDR3 contains 14 residues. Germline CDR1 SGHNT, CDR2 YYREEE (reference sequence). The CDR3 sequence is CASSSGTGGTEAFF. The CDR3 region has the DNA TGTGCCAGCAGCTCAGGGACGGGAGGGACTGAAGCTTTCTTT.

V usage is TRBV9 and J usage is TRBJ2-7, with TRBD1 matching over 8 bases. The CDR3 spans 14 residues. Germline V gene sequence: CDR1 SGDLS, CDR2 YYNGEE. V trimming: 1 base; J trimming: 6 bases; junction bases outside the gene matches: 6. The CDR3 sequence: CASSVLGQVSEQYF. CDR3 DNA sequence: TGTGCCAGCAGCGTATTGGGACAGGTCAGCGAGCAGTACTTC.

This chain links TRBV18 with TRBJ2-7; D may be TRBD2 (6 bases). Between the trimmed V and J ends, which lost 3 bases and 3 bases, there was a span of 18 bases. CDR1 is KGHSH, CDR2 LQKENI, per germline. The CDR3 consists of 16 residues. CDR3 nucleotide sequence: TGTGCCAGCTCACCGGTCGGAAGGGGACTTGTCTACGAGCAGTACTTC. Its protein product is CASSPVGRGLVYEQYF. Filled out from reference TRBV18 and TRBJ2-7, the complete variable domain reads NAGVMQNPRHLVRRRGQEARLRCSPMKGHSHVYWYRQLPEEGLKFMVYLQKENIIDESGMPKERFSAEFPKEGPSILRIQQVVRGDSAAYFCASSPVGRGLVYEQYFGPGTRLTVT.

The J gene is TRBJ1-5, the V gene TRBV6-6; D is perhaps TRBD1 (6 bases). CDR1 is MNHNY and CDR2 is SVGAGI in the germline V gene (reference sequence). CDR3 length: 14 amino acids. V was trimmed by 6 bases and J by 6 bases, leaving 15 bases between them. In DNA, the CDR3 is TGTGCCAGCAGCCCTCGACAGGATGGTCAGCCCCAGCATTTT. It yields the protein CASSPRQDGQPQHF.

The chain uses TRBV11-1 and TRBJ2-7; D uncertain. Between the trimmed V and J ends, which lost 4 bases and 4 bases, there was a span of 5 bases. Germline V lookup: CDR1 SGHAT, CDR2 FQDESV (reference sequence). CDR3 length: 11 amino acids. The CDR3 DNA reads as TGTGCCAGCAGCTCCCAATACGAGCAGTACTTC. It codes for CASSSQYEQYF.

This clone is a singleton in its sample. The CDR3 is CASSRGLAGVNEQFF. Here the CDR3 DNA reads TGTGCCAGCAGCCGGGGACTAGCGGGAGTTAATGAGCAGTTCTTC. The gene calls are TRBV6-5 and TRBJ2-1; 14 bases match TRBD2. Trimming removed 6 bases from V and 7 bases from J; junction bases left unmatched: 5. CDR3 length: 15 amino acids. In germline, CDR1 is MNHEY, CDR2 SVGAGI.

The rearrangement joins TRBV6-1 to TRBJ2-7; 11 positions agree with TRBD1. Germline loops: CDR1 MNHNS, CDR2 SASEGT. V lost 3 bases, J lost 4 bases, and 5 bases stayed unmatched. The CDR3 has 15 residues. CDR3 loop: CASSEDRGLAYEQYF. CDR3 nucleotide sequence: TGTGCCAGCAGTGAGGACAGGGGGCTTGCTTACGAGCAGTACTTC.

The chain combines TRBV19 with TRBJ1-1; D call uncertain. The length of the CDR3 is 13 residues. V was cut by 5 bases and J by 3 bases, with 10 bases left in between. Germline assignment: CDR1 LNHDA and CDR2 SQIVND (reference sequence). CDR3 bases: TGTGCCAGTAGTTCCGGGATCCACACTGAAGCTTTCTTT. It yields the protein CASSSGIHTEAFF.

This clone appeared once. The chain employs TRBV30 and TRBJ2-7, with a possible D match to TRBD1 (5 bases). V was shortened by 2 bases and J by 6 bases, with 14 bases between the two germline ends. In germline, CDR1 is GTSNPN, CDR2 SVGIG (reference sequence). The CDR3 is made up of 13 amino acids. CDR3 sequence reads: CAWSIGHRVEQYF. The CDR3 DNA is TGTGCCTGGAGTATCGGACACAGAGTCGAGCAGTACTTC. Supplemented by reference TRBV30 and TRBJ2-7, the full variable domain reads SQTIHQWPATLVQPVGSPLSLECTVEGTSNPNLYWYRQAAGRGLQLLFYSVGIGQISSEVPQNLSASRPQDRQFILSSKKLLLSDSGFYLCAWSIGHRVEQYFGPGTRLTVT.

The CDR3: CASSRDSSTDTQYF. The CDR3 bases are TGTGCCAGCAGCAGGGATTCTAGCACAGATACGCAGTATTTT. This chain connects TRBV25-1 to TRBJ2-3; a possible D gene is TRBD1 (5 bases). The CDR3 is made up of 14 amino acids. The germline V gene has CDR1 MGHDK and CDR2 SYGVNS. The V gene lost 6 bases and the J gene lost 0 bases, with 10 bases spanning the gap. Full variable domain (rest looked up from reference TRBV25-1 and TRBJ2-3): EADIYQTPRYLVIGTGKKITLECSQTMGHDKMYWYQQDPGMELHLIHYSYGVNSTEKGDLSSESTVSRIRTEHFPLTLESARPSHTSQYLCASSRDSSTDTQYFGPGTRLTVL.

V and J are TRBV6-6 and TRBJ1-1, with D hard to call. The germline V gene encodes CDR1 MNHNY and CDR2 SVGAGI (reference sequence). Trimming pared 4 bases from V and 2 bases from J, leaving 8 bases between. This CDR3 region has 13 residues. CDR3: CASSFRVNTEAFF. The CDR3 DNA follows: TGTGCCAGCAGTTTCCGAGTTAACACTGAAGCTTTCTTT.

This clone has only one observation. The chain has TRBV2 and TRBJ2-1, with TRBD1 matching 9 bases. CDR1 and CDR2 (germline): SNHLY, FYNNEI. There are 16 residues in the CDR3. With 5 bases clipped from V and 0 bases from J, the junction kept 5 bases outside the gene matches. The CDR3 region has the DNA TGTGCCAGCAGTTACCCGACAGGGGGCTCCTACAATGAGCAGTTCTTC. The encoded protein is CASSYPTGGSYNEQFF. The whole variable domain, filled in from reference TRBV2 and TRBJ2-1, reads EPEVTQTPSHQVTQMGQEVILRCVPISNHLYFYWYRQILGQKVEFLVSFYNNEISEKSEIFDDQFSVERPDGSNFTLKIRSTKLEDSAMYFCASSYPTGGSYNEQFFGPGTRLTVL.

The J gene is TRBJ1-6, the V gene TRBV12-5; D might be TRBD1 (5 bases). Germline CDR1 is LGHNT and CDR2 is FRNRAP. CDR3 length: 15 amino acids. The ends were cut back, 2 bases at V and 8 bases at J, with 13 bases in the middle. In DNA form, the CDR3 reads TGTGCTAGTGGTTTGTTGGCAGGGAGTGATTCACCCCTCCACTTT. Translation: CASGLLAGSDSPLHF.

The V gene is TRBV30, the J gene TRBJ1-1; unclear D gene. Trimming left V 5 bases short and J 1 base short, with 14 bases between. Germline loops: CDR1 GTSNPN, CDR2 SVGIG (reference sequence). This CDR3 is built from 14 residues. The CDR3 loop reads CAWDKGQANTEAFF. The CDR3, as DNA: TGTGCCTGGGACAAGGGTCAGGCGAACACTGAAGCTTTCTTT.

The chain couples TRBV6-5 to TRBJ2-7; possible D gene TRBD1, 5 bases. Trimming cost V 10 bases and J 2 bases, with 9 bases left between them. The germline CDR1 and CDR2 sequences are MNHEY and SVGAGI. The CDR3 covers 11 residues. The CDR3 region is CATQDPYEQYF. The CDR3 coding sequence is TGTGCCACACAGGACCCCTACGAGCAGTACTTC.

The CDR3 region is CASRKGQGALMNTEAFF. The CDR3, as DNA: TGTGCCAGCAGAAAAGGACAGGGGGCCCTGATGAACACTGAAGCTTTCTTT. The chain joins TRBV27 to TRBJ1-1; 11 bases agree with TRBD1. This CDR3 region has 17 residues. The V and J ends lost 6 bases and 0 bases, in that order; junction bases with no gene match: 9. Germline CDR1 reads MNHEY; CDR2 reads SMNVEV (reference sequence).

V and J are TRBV4-1 and TRBJ1-6; 8 positions agree with TRBD1. This CDR3 is built from 17 residues. V lost 0 bases and J lost 8; bases outside the gene matches: 9. CDR1 is MGHRA, CDR2 YSYEKL, per germline. The CDR3: CASSQDRRGQVYSPLHF. The CDR3, as DNA: TGCGCCAGCAGCCAAGATCGTAGGGGACAGGTATATTCACCCCTCCACTTT.

The V and J genes are TRBV10-3 and TRBJ2-7; 7 bases match TRBD1. The ends lost 10 bases at V and 0 bases at J; junction bases unmatched: 9. This CDR3 region has 14 residues. Germline values: CDR1 ENHRY, CDR2 SYGVKD. CDR3 in DNA: TGTGCCAGCAGCCCCCGGGACAGCTCCTACGAGCAGTACTTC. Its translation is CASSPRDSSYEQYF.

The chain couples TRBV6-5 to TRBJ1-2, with D possibly TRBD1 on 5 matching bases. This CDR3 spans 14 amino acids. The V end lost 6 bases, the J end lost 4 bases, and 15 bases lay between the germline ends. Germline lookup yields CDR1 MNHEY and CDR2 SVGAGI. CDR3 loop: CASSYTGLSYGYTF. CDR3 DNA sequence: TGTGCCAGCAGCTACACAGGTCTTTCCTATGGCTACACCTTC.

This chain joins TRBV19 and TRBJ2-7, with D maybe TRBD1 (6 bases). Per germline, CDR1 LNHDA and CDR2 SQIVND (reference sequence). V lost 6 bases and J 5 bases, leaving 14 bases between the germline ends. The CDR3 sequence is 13 residues long. CDR3 sequence: CASSYREKDEQYF. The CDR3 DNA reads TGTGCCAGTAGCTACAGGGAGAAGGACGAGCAGTACTTC.

This clone is a singleton in its sample. This chain uses TRBV28 with TRBJ1-6, with TRBD1 matching over 7 bases. The CDR3 has 12 residues. J gave up 10 bases and V 9 bases, and 6 bases lay outside the gene matches. The germline V gene encodes CDR1 MDHEN and CDR2 SYDVKM. CDR3 DNA: TGTGCCAGTGTCAGGGGGAGGTCACCCCTCCACTTT. This gives the protein CASVRGRSPLHF.

The V call is TRBV19, the J call TRBJ2-1, with 14 bases matching TRBD2. Germline CDR1 LNHDA, CDR2 SQIVND (reference sequence). J was trimmed by 11 bases and V by 6 bases; bases with no gene match: 12. This CDR3 has 16 amino acids. This chain's CDR3 is CASRPPGTSGREKQFF. Written as DNA, the CDR3 is TGTGCCAGTAGACCCCCCGGGACTAGCGGGAGAGAAAAGCAGTTCTTC.

The genes are TRBV4-2 and TRBJ1-2; TRBD1 is a possible D gene (6 bases). Germline V gene lookup returns CDR1 LGHNA and CDR2 YNFKEQ. Trimming removed 2 bases from V and 5 bases from J, with 18 bases in between. This CDR3 is built from 16 residues. Written as DNA, the CDR3 is TGTGCCAGCAGCCAACAGTCCGGACAGCAAACATATGGCTACACCTTC. This codes for CASSQQSGQQTYGYTF.